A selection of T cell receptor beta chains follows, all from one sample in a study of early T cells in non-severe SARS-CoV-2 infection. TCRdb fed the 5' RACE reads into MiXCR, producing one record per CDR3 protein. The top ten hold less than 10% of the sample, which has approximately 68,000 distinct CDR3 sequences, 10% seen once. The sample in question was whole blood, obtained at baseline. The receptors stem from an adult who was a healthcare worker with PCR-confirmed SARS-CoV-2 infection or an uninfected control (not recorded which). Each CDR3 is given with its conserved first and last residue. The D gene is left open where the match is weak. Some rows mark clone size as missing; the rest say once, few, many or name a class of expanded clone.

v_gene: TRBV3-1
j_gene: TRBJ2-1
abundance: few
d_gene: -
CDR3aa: CASSLENEQFF
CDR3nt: TGTGCCAGCAGCCTTGAGAATGAGCAGTTCTTC

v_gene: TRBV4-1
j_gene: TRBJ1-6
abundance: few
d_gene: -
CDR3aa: CASSQDRGVRNSPLHF
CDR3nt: TGCGCCAGCAGCCAAGATAGGGGGGTTAGGAATTCACCCCTCCACTTT

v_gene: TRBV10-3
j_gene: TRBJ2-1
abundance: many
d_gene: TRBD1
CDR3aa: CAISDPDRAPYNEQFF
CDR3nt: TGTGCCATCAGTGACCCGGACAGGGCCCCGTACAATGAGCAGTTCTTC

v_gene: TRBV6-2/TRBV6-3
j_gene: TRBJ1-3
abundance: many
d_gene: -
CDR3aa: CASREQASGNTIYF
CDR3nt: TGTGCCAGCAGAGAACAGGCTTCTGGAAACACCATATATTTT

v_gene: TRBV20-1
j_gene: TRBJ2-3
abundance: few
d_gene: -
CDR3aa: CSARQGQSRTDTQYF
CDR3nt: TGCAGTGCTAGACAGGGTCAATCTAGGACAGATACGCAGTATTTT

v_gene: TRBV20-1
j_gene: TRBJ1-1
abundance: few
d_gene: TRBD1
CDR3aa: CSASRTGMNTEAFF
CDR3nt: TGCAGTGCTAGCCGGACAGGGATGAACACTGAAGCTTTCTTT

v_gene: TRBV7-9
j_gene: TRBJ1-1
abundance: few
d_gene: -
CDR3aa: CASSLDLEAFF
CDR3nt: TGTGCCAGCAGCTTAGACCTTGAAGCTTTCTTT

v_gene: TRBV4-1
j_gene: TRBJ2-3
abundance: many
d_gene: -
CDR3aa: CASSQETDGADTQYF
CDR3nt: TGCGCCAGCAGCCAAGAGACCGATGGGGCCGATACGCAGTATTTT

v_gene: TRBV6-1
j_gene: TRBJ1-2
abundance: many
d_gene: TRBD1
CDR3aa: CATRTGGQWPNYGYTF
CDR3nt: TGTGCCACCCGCACAGGGGGCCAATGGCCTAACTATGGCTACACCTTC

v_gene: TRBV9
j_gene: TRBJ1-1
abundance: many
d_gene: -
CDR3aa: CASSVVGGGSSEAFF
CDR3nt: TGTGCCAGCAGCGTAGTTGGAGGTGGCTCGTCGGAAGCTTTCTTT

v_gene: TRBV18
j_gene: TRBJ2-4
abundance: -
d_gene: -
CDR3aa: CASSPSEAEVKNIQYF
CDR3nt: TGTGCCAGCTCCCCGAGCGAAGCCGAGGTCAAAAACATTCAGTACTTC

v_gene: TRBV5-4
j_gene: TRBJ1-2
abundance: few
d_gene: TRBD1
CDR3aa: CASSLQGAGYGYTF
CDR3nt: TGTGCCAGCAGCCTACAGGGGGCGGGCTATGGCTACACCTTC

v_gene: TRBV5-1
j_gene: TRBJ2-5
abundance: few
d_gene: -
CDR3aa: CASSLGPGRILQETQYF
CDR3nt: TGCGCCAGCAGCTTGGGACCCGGACGCATACTCCAAGAGACCCAGTACTTC

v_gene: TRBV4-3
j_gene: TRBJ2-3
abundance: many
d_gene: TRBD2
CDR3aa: CASSPVAGATDTQYF
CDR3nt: TGCGCCAGCAGCCCGGTAGCGGGGGCTACAGATACGCAGTATTTT

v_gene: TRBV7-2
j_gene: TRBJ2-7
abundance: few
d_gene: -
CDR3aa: CASSSPGSSIRQYF
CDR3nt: TGTGCCAGCAGCTCCCCGGGTAGTTCTATTAGGCAGTACTTC

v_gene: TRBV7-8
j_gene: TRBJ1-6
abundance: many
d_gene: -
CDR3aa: CASSRKEGFSPLHF
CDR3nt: TGTGCCAGCAGCCGGAAGGAGGGATTTTCACCCCTCCACTTT

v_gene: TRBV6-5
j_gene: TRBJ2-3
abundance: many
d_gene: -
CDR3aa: CASSYSAGSTDTQYF
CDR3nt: TGTGCCAGCAGTTACTCCGCGGGGAGCACAGATACGCAGTATTTT

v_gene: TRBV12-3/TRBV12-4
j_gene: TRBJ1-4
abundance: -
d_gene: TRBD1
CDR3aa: CASSTFGQGPNEKLFF
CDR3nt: TGTGCCAGCAGTACTTTCGGACAGGGACCTAATGAAAAACTGTTTTTT

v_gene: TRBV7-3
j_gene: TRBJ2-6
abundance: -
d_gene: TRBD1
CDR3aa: CASSASGTVAISGANVLTF
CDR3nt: TGTGCCAGCAGCGCGTCCGGGACAGTCGCAATCTCTGGGGCCAACGTCCTGACTTTC

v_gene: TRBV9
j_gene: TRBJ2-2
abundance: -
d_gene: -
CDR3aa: CASHPDLRGNTGELFF
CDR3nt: TGTGCCAGTCACCCCGACCTACGTGGGAACACCGGGGAGCTGTTTTTT